The 21 T cell receptor beta chains in this list originate from one sample, sequenced in a study of CD8+ T cells in alopecia areata. Treatment reported: oral pan-JAK inhibitor, 5-10 mg twice daily. Reverse transcription of extracted RNA yielded cDNA, which provided the sequencing template. Sequencing was performed with immunoSEQ multiplex PCR; in TCRdb, only in-frame clones are kept and a portion is missing. The sample contains 70,000 or so clones, 29% of which appear only once. The material sequenced was CD8+ T cells sorted from blood, taken at week 4, from a patient treated with tofacitinib. These receptors came from a human donor with alopecia areata.

The chain joins TRBV9 to TRBJ2-7; D might be TRBD1 or TRBD2, each matching 5 bases. The V end lost 4 bases, the J end lost 3 bases, and 14 bases lay between the germline ends. Germline-derived CDR1 and CDR2 are SGDLS and YYNGEE. The CDR3 is 14 residues long. Here the CDR3 DNA reads TGTGCCAGCAGCCCGGGGCGGGCGGACTACGAGCAGTACTTC. This gives the protein CASSPGRADYEQYF.

This clone was seen a handful of times. The chain uses TRBV27 and TRBJ2-5; maybe TRBD1 (6 bases). CDR3 length: 14 amino acids. V was cut by 2 bases and J by 5 bases, with 12 bases left in between. Germline V gene lookup returns CDR1 MNHEY and CDR2 SMNVEV (reference sequence). CDR3 protein: CASSLNGGGETQYF. CDR3 sequence (DNA): TGTGCCAGCAGTTTAAATGGGGGCGGTGAGACCCAGTACTTC.

This clone was observed a handful of times. The chain uses TRBV30 and TRBJ1-1; TRBD1 is a possible D gene (5 bases). The ends were cut back, 4 bases at V and 0 bases at J, with 15 bases in the middle. CDR3 length: 15 amino acids. The V gene's germline CDR1 is GTSNPN and CDR2 SVGIG (reference sequence). In DNA, the CDR3 is TGTGCCTGGAACCCATGGGGCGGGATGAACACTGAAGCTTTCTTT. Protein sequence: CAWNPWGGMNTEAFF.

This clone was seen a few times. V usage is TRBV30 and J usage is TRBJ2-3, with 9 bases identical to TRBD2. The ends lost 0 bases at V and 4 bases at J; junction bases unmatched: 5. The CDR3 loop spans 15 amino acids. Germline V lookup: CDR1 GTSNPN, CDR2 SVGIG (reference sequence). CDR3 protein: CAWSVLAGGPDTQYF. The DNA of the CDR3 is TGTGCCTGGAGTGTACTCGCGGGAGGGCCAGATACGCAGTATTTT.

This clone came up a few times. This chain joins TRBV27 and TRBJ2-1, with 7 bases identical to TRBD1. CDR1 and CDR2 from the germline V gene are MNHEY and SMNVEV (reference sequence). V dropped 2 bases and J dropped 3; count of bases not matched to a gene: 19. This CDR3 has 20 residues. In DNA form, the CDR3 reads TGTGCCAGCAGTTTAAGAGGTCAGGGACAGATTACTGTTGGCTACAATGAGCAGTTCTTC. It codes for CASSLRGQGQITVGYNEQFF.

The J gene is TRBJ2-5, the V gene TRBV4-1, with a weak D call TRBD2 (5 bases). The germline V gene has CDR1 MGHRA and CDR2 YSYEKL. The V end lost 4 bases, the J end lost 5 bases, and 14 bases lay between the germline ends. This CDR3 is 14 amino acids long. The CDR3 sequence is CASSLYPRGETQYF. The CDR3 DNA reads as TGCGCCAGCAGCCTGTATCCTAGAGGGGAGACCCAGTACTTC.

The rearrangement links TRBV7-2 to TRBJ1-2; D is unclear. The CDR3 length is 14 residues. The V and J ends lost 9 bases and 4 bases respectively, with 18 bases between them. CDR1 SGHTA and CDR2 FQGNSA come from the germline V gene. The CDR3 DNA sequence: TGTGCCAGTCCCTCGGGCCCCGGGAGCTATGGCTACACCTTC. It yields the protein CASPSGPGSYGYTF.

The chain employs TRBV27 and TRBJ2-7, with a possible D match to TRBD2 (5 bases). Deletions cut 5 bases from V and 5 bases from J, with 10 bases between. This CDR3 contains 12 residues. Germline V lookup: CDR1 MNHEY, CDR2 SMNVEV (reference sequence). As DNA, the CDR3 is TGTGCCAGCAGTGCGGGTCGCCACGAGCAGTACTTC. It specifies CASSAGRHEQYF.

In its sample, this clone was seen a few times. This sequence joins TRBV29-1 and TRBJ2-7; 7 bases align to TRBD1. Germline V gene sequence: CDR1 SQVTM, CDR2 ANQGSEA. CDR3 length equals 11 residues. Trimming cost V 6 bases and J 7 bases; bases outside gene matches: 6. The CDR3 nucleotides are TGCAGCGTGCGACAGGGTGGGGAGCAGTACTTC. This gives the protein CSVRQGGEQYF.

CDR3 DNA: TGTGCCAGCAGTAGGCGCGGACCCAATCAGCCCCAGCATTTT. It translates to CASSRRGPNQPQHF. The J gene is TRBJ1-5, the V gene TRBV27; D is ambiguous. CDR1 MNHEY and CDR2 SMNVEV come from the germline V gene (reference sequence). The V gene lost 5 bases and the J gene lost 3 bases, with 11 bases spanning the gap. CDR3 size: 14 residues.

The sample holds one count of this clone. Other DNA sequences in this specimen translate into the identical CDR3. V and J are TRBV5-1 and TRBJ2-2; D call uncertain. This CDR3 region has 12 residues. Trimming took 7 bases from V and 2 from J, leaving 6 bases between them. Germline loops: CDR1 SGHRS, CDR2 YFSETQ. CDR3 in amino acids: CASSFNTGELFF. DNA for the CDR3: TGCGCCAGCTCTTTTAACACCGGGGAGCTGTTTTTT.

In this sample, this clone turned up a few times. This sequence joins TRBV7-8 and TRBJ1-5, with 7 bases aligning to TRBD1. The length of the CDR3 is 20 residues. Losses at the gene ends were 1 base for V and 0 bases for J; bases not matched to a gene: 15. Germline V gives CDR1 SGHVS, CDR2 FQNEAQ. Here the CDR3 reads CASSLVAVGTVRNSNQPQHF. The DNA for the CDR3 is TGTGCCAGCAGCTTAGTAGCGGTCGGGACAGTGAGAAATAGCAATCAGCCCCAGCATTTT.

The chain uses TRBV29-1 and TRBJ2-5; tentatively, D is TRBD2 (6 bases). The CDR3 has 13 residues. V was pared by 6 bases and J by 5 bases, with 16 bases between. CDR1 and CDR2 (germline): SQVTM, ANQGSEA. CDR3 protein: CSVPRGERETQYF. As DNA, the CDR3 is TGCAGCGTCCCTCGCGGGGAGCGGGAGACCCAGTACTTC.

This rearrangement joins TRBV29-1 to TRBJ2-1, with D possibly TRBD2 on 6 matching bases. V was trimmed by 6 bases and J by 7 bases, leaving 19 bases between them. Per the germline V gene, CDR1 is SQVTM and CDR2 is ANQGSEA. CDR3 length: 14 residues. CDR3 amino acids: CSVPNVEGLNEQFF. The CDR3 DNA sequence: TGCAGCGTCCCCAATGTGGAGGGCCTGAATGAGCAGTTCTTC.

CDR3 in amino acids: CASMMNTEAFF. CDR3 nucleotides: TGTGCCAGTATGATGAACACTGAAGCTTTCTTT. This chain connects TRBV19 to TRBJ1-1; D is undetermined. The CDR3 sequence is 11 residues long. Trimming took off 7 bases at V and 0 bases at J, with 3 bases between the two ends. Germline CDR1 and CDR2: LNHDA and SQIVND (reference sequence). Full variable domain (remainder filled in from reference TRBV19 and TRBJ1-1): DGGITQSPKYLFRKEGQNVTLSCEQNLNHDAMYWYRQDPGQGLRLIYYSQIVNDFQKGDIAEGYSVSREKKESFPLTVTSAQKNPTAFYLCASMMNTEAFFGQGTRLTVV.

The rearrangement uses TRBV5-1 and TRBJ2-1; 7 bases match TRBD2. V lost 2 bases to trimming and J lost 2 bases; unmatched junction nucleotides: 4. The germline V gene has CDR1 SGHRS and CDR2 YFSETQ. The CDR3 covers 15 residues. The CDR3 protein is CASSFGGGAYNEQFF. The CDR3 DNA reads TGCGCCAGCAGCTTCGGCGGGGGAGCCTACAATGAGCAGTTCTTC.

The table lists this clone with a few counts. This chain connects TRBV29-1 to TRBJ1-2; no clear D. CDR1 and CDR2 from the germline V gene are SQVTM and ANQGSEA. The CDR3 length is 10 residues. The V end lost 8 bases, the J end lost 3 bases, and 7 bases lay between the germline ends. The CDR3 sequence is CSTNDYGYTF. DNA for the CDR3: TGCAGCACCAACGACTATGGCTACACCTTC.

V is TRBV6-1 and J is TRBJ1-2; D not resolved. CDR3 length equals 15 residues. Germline-derived CDR1 and CDR2 are MNHNS and SASEGT. The ends were cut back, 2 bases at V and 4 bases at J, with 14 bases in the middle. CDR3 residues: CASSESRVETYGYTF. The CDR3 coding sequence is TGTGCCAGCAGTGAAAGTAGAGTAGAGACCTATGGCTACACCTTC.

Only one count was recorded for this clone. The J gene is TRBJ2-2, the V gene TRBV27; D remains ambiguous. The ends were cut back, 2 bases at V and 4 bases at J, with 8 bases in the middle. This CDR3 comprises 14 residues. CDR1 is MNHEY, CDR2 SMNVEV, per germline (reference sequence). The CDR3 loop is CASSLMSSTGELFF. The CDR3 region has the DNA TGTGCCAGCAGTTTAATGAGTTCCACCGGGGAGCTGTTTTTT.

This clone has more than one count but fewer than ten. V and J are TRBV29-1 and TRBJ2-7; the D gene is possibly TRBD2 (6 bases). CDR3 length equals 15 residues. CDR1 is SQVTM and CDR2 is ANQGSEA in the germline V gene. Trimming removed 7 bases from V and 0 bases from J, with 19 bases in between. CDR3 DNA sequence: TGCAGCGCAAACCGCCAGGTAGCGGCCTCCTACGAGCAGTACTTC. Protein product: CSANRQVAASYEQYF.

The rearrangement links TRBV29-1 to TRBJ2-5, with D possibly TRBD1 on 5 matching bases. V was clipped by 6 bases and J by 1 base, with 9 bases between them. CDR1 and CDR2 (germline): SQVTM, ANQGSEA. The CDR3 is 12 residues long. The CDR3 spells CSVPDSQETQYF. The CDR3 coding sequence is TGCAGCGTACCAGACAGCCAAGAGACCCAGTACTTC.